Detailed here is one T cell receptor beta chain. This cohort consisted of healthy bone marrow donors. With 60 Vbeta and 13 Jbeta primers, the PCR was carried out. Original analysis: A later analysis counted around 74 million unique TCR beta chains, some 12 million shared. Using immunoSEQ multiplex PCR, the repertoire was profiled, and TCRdb retains in-frame clones only, with some absent. D and trimming come from the DNA, and the V and J calls and clone size come from that table. The sample carries 75,000 to 90,000 clones, around three fifths recorded once. This record belongs to a study of cytomegalovirus exposure and HLA in healthy donors. The CDR3 contains 16 residues. With V trimmed by 6 bases and J by 2 bases, 12 bases remained unmatched. Germline CDR1 MDHEN, CDR2 SYDVKM.

This TCR came from a woman aged 35 to 49 in good health and CMV-seropositive. The sequencing sample was made of PBMCs. The rearrangement links TRBV28 to TRBJ1-1, with 7 bases fitting TRBD1. The CDR3: CASRSDRAGGNTEAFF. CDR3 coding DNA: TGTGCCAGCAGGTCCGACAGGGCGGGGGGTAACACTGAAGCTTTCTTT.